This T cell receptor beta chain comes out of a study of spatial heterogeneity in lung cancer. Noted time point: sample taken at primary tumor resection. Unsorted whole RNA samples from tumor, nontumor lung or frozen PBMC were sequenced. The donors were 70 or so patients with non-small cell lung cancer that was early-stage and untreated. Every TCR cDNA molecule bore its own unique molecular identifier. MiXCR, applied by TCRdb to the 5' RACE reads, yields one record per CDR3 protein. Seen here are tens of thousands of distinct CDR3 sequences, about 9.4% observed once, and the top ten hold about 7.1%. Unmatched junction bases numbered 5, after V lost 5 bases and J lost 1 base. The CDR3 consists of 16 residues. Germline values: CDR1 SGHRS, CDR2 YFSETQ. This clonotype appeared many times.

This clonotype was obtained from a male donor with early-stage non-small cell lung cancer. The V call is TRBV5-1, the J call TRBJ2-2; 10 nucleotides align to TRBD1. This material consisted of PBMCs, taken at surgery. CDR3 protein: CASRTGGVLNTGELFF. The CDR3 DNA follows: TGCGCCAGCAGGACAGGGGGCGTGTTGAACACCGGGGAGCTGTTTTTT.